The T cell receptor (beta chain) described here comes from a study of tumor and adjacent non-tumor tissue in lung cancer. Background on the study: About 4.2 million productive TCRbeta reads were obtained per sample on average. Overall study results and limits: Top 100 clones took a larger repertoire share in normal lung. Compared with tumor, normal lung showed significantly lower TCR diversity.

For this clonotype: Its antigen is not identified. A read error may produce the germline difference seen at one junction end.

The CDR3 is 13 amino acids. This sample's RNA came from whole unsorted tissue. Donors were chemotherapy-naive, newly diagnosed lung cancer surgical patients in China, August–late 2014. A modified ARM-PCR protocol with three rounds of nested PCR amplified TCRbeta. MiXCR, applied by TCRdb to the multiplex PCR reads, yields one record per CDR3 protein. The repertoire includes 130,000 or so distinct CDR3 sequences, about 66% of them detected once, and 9.5% to 15% sits in the top ten. What was sequenced was lung tumor tissue. This rearrangement joins TRBV12-3 or TRBV12-4 to TRBJ2-5, with TRBD2 identical over 7 bases. The sequence was collected from a man younger than 45 with non-small cell lung cancer. The CDR3 region is CASSSGLDETQYF. The DNA of the CDR3 is TGTGCTAGCAGTTCCGGACTAGACGAGACTCAGTACTTC.